The 25 T cell receptor beta chains presented below share a single source sample, sequenced in a study of beta chain features in type 1 diabetes. Study-wide results and caveats: Within each of all four CD4+ subsets, Type 1 diabetes patients had TCRB CDR3s that were moderately but significantly shorter.

Expressed TCRB transcripts were sequenced because the entire RNA isolate underwent reverse transcription. The protocol was immunoSEQ multiplex PCR, while the TCRdb copy is restricted to in-frame clones and leaves out a portion. Of over 300,000 clones in the sample, about a tenth were seen once. These receptors' antigens are unknown. Sequencing input: central memory CD4+ T cells from blood. The receptors originated from a man aged 25-40 years with type 1 diabetes.

This clone showed up many times. This sequence joins TRBV30 and TRBJ2-7; D call uncertain. Trimming shortened V by 2 bases and J by 6 bases, and 8 bases separated the two germline ends. Germline CDR1 and CDR2: GTSNPN and SVGIG (reference sequence). There are 11 residues in the CDR3. The CDR3 protein is CAWSTYIEQYF. The CDR3 nucleotides are TGTGCCTGGAGTACGTATATCGAGCAGTACTTC.

This clone was observed a few times. Other nucleotide sequences from this sample produce the same CDR3. The J gene is TRBJ2-3, the V gene TRBV18; D uncertain. V lost 3 bases and J 1 base, leaving 8 bases between the germline ends. This CDR3 comprises 14 residues. Germline-derived CDR1 and CDR2 are KGHSH and LQKENI. In nucleotides, the CDR3 is TGTGCCAGCTCACCGGCAGTGGGCACAGATACGCAGTATTTT. This sequence encodes CASSPAVGTDTQYF.

The chain links TRBV7-6 to TRBJ2-5; perhaps TRBD1 as D (6 bases). The CDR3 is 15 residues long. V lost 0 bases and J lost 4, with 12 bases in between. Germline-derived CDR1 and CDR2 are SGHVS and FNYEAQ. This CDR3 reads CASSLAYGGPETQYF. The CDR3 DNA sequence: TGTGCCAGCAGCTTAGCGTATGGGGGCCCAGAGACCCAGTACTTC.

This clone was seen only a few times. V and J are TRBV19 and TRBJ1-2; 8 bases line up with TRBD1. With V trimmed by 5 bases and J by 3 bases, 5 bases remained unmatched. This CDR3 is 14 amino acids long. The germline gives CDR1 LNHDA, CDR2 SQIVND (reference sequence). CDR3 sequence reads: CASSDQQGDYGYTF. The CDR3 DNA reads as TGTGCCAGTAGTGACCAACAGGGGGACTATGGCTACACCTTC.

This clone was seen only a few times. The chain has TRBV7-2 and TRBJ1-6; D perhaps matches TRBD1 (5 bases). V was pared by 5 bases and J by 11 bases, with 13 bases between. This CDR3 comprises 13 residues. Germline V lookup: CDR1 SGHTA, CDR2 FQGNSA. Here the CDR3 DNA reads TGTGCCAGCAGCACTCGACAGACGGCACCCCTCCACTTT. Its protein is CASSTRQTAPLHF.

The chain recombines TRBV18 with TRBJ1-1; no firm D call. With 1 base removed from V and 3 bases from J, the gap between germline ends came to 12 bases. This CDR3 is 15 amino acids long. CDR1 KGHSH and CDR2 LQKENI come from the germline V gene. The CDR3 spells CASSPLPEVDTEAFF. The CDR3 nucleotides are TGTGCCAGCTCACCACTTCCTGAGGTGGACACTGAAGCTTTCTTT.

This clone was counted between two and nine times. The genes are TRBV7-2 and TRBJ2-6, with D tentatively TRBD1 (5 bases). The CDR3 is 17 residues long. From germline, CDR1 is SGHTA and CDR2 FQGNSA. V was cut by 1 base and J by 4 bases, with 14 bases left in between. The CDR3 is CASSLGQGSSGANVLTF. CDR3 nucleotides: TGTGCCAGCAGCTTAGGGCAGGGTTCGTCAGGGGCCAACGTCCTGACTTTC.

This clone showed up just a few times. This sequence joins TRBV21-1 and TRBJ2-7; TRBD2, the table's D call, was not compared with the DNA. TRBV21-1 is flagged as a pseudogene. The CDR3 is made up of 15 amino acids. The CDR3 bases are TGTGCCAGCAGCAAAGGTAGCAAGTCTGTGGACGAGCAGTACTTC. Protein sequence: CASSKGSKSVDEQYF.

This clone was detected many times. This sequence joins TRBV18 and TRBJ2-7; D is unresolved. Trimming removed 4 bases from V and 1 base from J, with 5 bases in between. Germline V lookup: CDR1 KGHSH, CDR2 LQKENI. The CDR3 contains 12 residues. CDR3 amino acids: CASSQGSYEQYF. The DNA for the CDR3 is TGTGCCAGCTCACAGGGTTCCTACGAGCAGTACTTC.

The chain recombines TRBV27 with TRBJ2-5; D gene ambiguous. The CDR3 is 12 amino acids. V dropped 6 bases and J dropped 5 bases, with 10 bases sitting between them. Germline CDR1 and CDR2: MNHEY and SMNVEV (reference sequence). The CDR3 reads CASSYWRETQYF. The CDR3, as DNA: TGTGCCAGCAGCTATTGGCGGGAGACCCAGTACTTC.

In its sample, this clone was seen a few times. The V and J genes are TRBV19 and TRBJ1-1; D perhaps matches TRBD1 (6 bases). Germline V gives CDR1 LNHDA, CDR2 SQIVND (reference sequence). The CDR3 is made up of 16 amino acids. Between the trimmed V and J ends, which lost 4 bases and 0 bases, there was a span of 15 bases. CDR3 residues: CASSTIPGAVNTEAFF. Here the CDR3 DNA reads TGTGCCAGTAGTACGATCCCAGGGGCAGTGAACACTGAAGCTTTCTTT.

This chain joins TRBV27 and TRBJ2-7; no clear D gene. CDR3 length equals 14 residues. Germline CDR1 reads MNHEY; CDR2 reads SMNVEV (reference sequence). V lost 0 bases to trimming and J lost 5 bases, with 11 bases between them. CDR3 loop: CASSLSWAANEQYF. The CDR3 region has the DNA TGTGCCAGCAGTTTATCGTGGGCAGCCAACGAGCAGTACTTC.

This clone was picked up a small number of times. The chain links TRBV6-6 to TRBJ1-5, with no clear D. CDR3 size: 14 residues. The V gene lost 7 bases and the J gene lost 0 bases, with 10 bases spanning the gap. Germline assignment: CDR1 MNHNY and CDR2 SVGAGI (reference sequence). The CDR3 DNA reads as TGTGCCAGCACGGGTGCATATAGCAATCAGCCCCAGCATTTT. Residues: CASTGAYSNQPQHF.

J is TRBJ2-7 and V is TRBV7-2, with 9 bases lining up with TRBD1. J lost 5 bases, V lost 5 bases, and 4 bases had no gene match. Looked up from germline, CDR1 is SGHTA and CDR2 is FQGNSA. The CDR3 runs 13 residues. The CDR3 here is CASSLRDRDEQYF. Here the CDR3 DNA reads TGTGCCAGCAGCCTCCGGGACAGGGACGAGCAGTACTTC.

This clone was seen a few times. The rearrangement uses TRBV7-2 and TRBJ2-5, with 9 nucleotides matching TRBD2. Trimming removed 1 base from V and 1 base from J; junction bases left unmatched: 7. CDR1 is SGHTA and CDR2 is FQGNSA in the germline V gene. The CDR3 extends over 17 amino acids. CDR3 sequence reads: CASSLVRSGGLQETQYF. The CDR3 DNA is TGTGCCAGCAGCTTAGTCCGTAGCGGGGGCCTCCAAGAGACCCAGTACTTC.

The rearrangement joins TRBV9 to TRBJ2-2, with 9 bases fitting TRBD1. V was pared by 1 base and J by 7 bases, with 5 bases of the junction left unmatched. The germline gives CDR1 SGDLS, CDR2 YYNGEE. CDR3 length: 15 residues. CDR3 DNA sequence: TGTGCCAGCAGCGTATCGGGACAGGGAGACGGGGAGCTGTTTTTT. Its protein is CASSVSGQGDGELFF.

This clone was counted only a few times. The gene calls are TRBV5-6 and TRBJ1-1, with 10 bases aligning to TRBD1. Germline values: CDR1 SGHDT, CDR2 YYEEEE. V lost 3 bases and J lost 4; bases outside the gene matches: 6. The CDR3 has 15 residues. The CDR3 here is CASSYDRGPITEAFF. The CDR3 nucleotides are TGTGCCAGCAGCTATGACAGGGGGCCGATCACTGAAGCTTTCTTT.

The V call is TRBV11-3, the J call TRBJ2-1; no clear D gene. Trimming removed 1 base from V and 6 bases from J, with 13 bases in between. Germline V gene sequence: CDR1 SGHNT, CDR2 YENEEA. The CDR3 runs to 15 residues. The CDR3 protein is CASSLASGPSNEQFF. CDR3 nucleotide sequence: TGTGCCAGCAGCTTAGCCAGTGGGCCTTCCAATGAGCAGTTCTTC.

This clone was seen more than once but under ten times. This chain links TRBV7-9 with TRBJ1-2; 9 nucleotides match TRBD1. Germline assignment: CDR1 SEHNR and CDR2 FQNEAQ (reference sequence). CDR3 length: 15 residues. V shed 3 bases and J 7 bases; nucleotides not matched to a gene: 9. The CDR3 loop is CASSLATGGAGGYTF. In DNA, the CDR3 is TGTGCCAGCAGCTTGGCAACAGGGGGCGCGGGTGGCTACACCTTC.

The chain recombines TRBV7-2 with TRBJ2-3; the D gene is possibly TRBD2 (6 bases). V lost 3 bases and J 8 bases, leaving 15 bases between the germline ends. Germline-derived CDR1 and CDR2 are SGHTA and FQGNSA. The CDR3 sequence is 14 residues long. Written as DNA, the CDR3 is TGTGCCAGCAGCTTTCAGGAGGGGCCTGTTACGCAGTATTTT. Residues: CASSFQEGPVTQYF.

The rearrangement uses TRBV5-1 and TRBJ1-6, with D possibly TRBD1 on 6 matching bases. This CDR3 comprises 14 residues. V lost 4 bases to trimming and J lost 9 bases, with 14 bases between them. Germline values: CDR1 SGHRS, CDR2 YFSETQ. The CDR3 loop is CASSPTGHSSPLHF. The CDR3 DNA is TGCGCCAGCAGCCCAACAGGGCATAGTTCACCCCTCCACTTT.

The table lists this clone with a few counts. This sequence joins TRBV15 and TRBJ2-5; D gene unclear. V lost 0 bases and J 4 bases, leaving 9 bases between the germline ends. The germline V gene encodes CDR1 LNHNV and CDR2 YYDKDF (reference sequence). The CDR3 extends over 14 amino acids. The chain's CDR3 is CATSRDLEGETQYF. The DNA for the CDR3 is TGTGCCACCAGCAGAGATTTGGAAGGAGAGACCCAGTACTTC.

This clone was detected only a few times. The identical CDR3 is also encoded by other nucleotide sequences in the sample. The chain combines TRBV10-3 with TRBJ1-5; D ambiguous. CDR3 length: 14 residues. Trimming took 2 bases from V and 1 from J, leaving 6 bases between them. Germline lookup yields CDR1 ENHRY and CDR2 SYGVKD. CDR3 bases: TGTGCCATCAGTGAGGGGTTCAGCAATCAGCCCCAGCATTTT. Amino acids: CAISEGFSNQPQHF.

The chain uses TRBV5-6 and TRBJ1-1; maybe TRBD1 (6 bases). The germline V and J ends were trimmed by 6 bases and 0 bases, with 12 bases remaining between them. Per germline, CDR1 SGHDT and CDR2 YYEEEE. The CDR3 runs 14 residues. The DNA of the CDR3 is TGTGCCAGCATAAGACAGGCCATGAACACTGAAGCTTTCTTT. Translating gives CASIRQAMNTEAFF.

This sequence joins TRBV19 and TRBJ1-1; TRBD1 agrees at 9 bases. This CDR3 has 13 amino acids. The V gene's germline CDR1 is LNHDA and CDR2 SQIVND (reference sequence). The V segment lost 1 base and the J segment 8 bases; nucleotides outside the gene matches: 2. The CDR3 loop reads CASSIAGTGEAFF. Written as DNA, the CDR3 is TGTGCCAGTAGTATAGCTGGGACAGGGGAAGCTTTCTTT.